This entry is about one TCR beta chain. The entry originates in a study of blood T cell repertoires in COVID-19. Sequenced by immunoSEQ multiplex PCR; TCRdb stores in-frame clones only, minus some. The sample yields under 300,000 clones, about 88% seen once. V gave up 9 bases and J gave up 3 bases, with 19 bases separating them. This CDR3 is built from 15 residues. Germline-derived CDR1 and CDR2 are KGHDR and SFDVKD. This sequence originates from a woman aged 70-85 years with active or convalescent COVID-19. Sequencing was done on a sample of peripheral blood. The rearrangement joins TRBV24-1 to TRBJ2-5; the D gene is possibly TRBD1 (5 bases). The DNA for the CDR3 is TGTGCCACCTCCCAGGGTGGTTTGTCAGAAGAGACCCAGTACTTC. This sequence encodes CATSQGGLSEETQYF.